This T cell receptor beta chain was recovered during a study of blood T cells in healthy people across ages. Whole-study findings and limits: Naive and antigen-experienced cells could not be conclusively compared, given unsorted PBMCs.

Through a sample-barcoded 5' primer and a J-beta primer mix, a second PCR was run for roughly 6 to 12 cycles. From the 5' RACE reads, TCRdb called clonotypes with MiXCR, one entry per CDR3 protein. The repertoire holds about 640,000 distinct CDR3 sequences, with approximately 30% as singletons. Worth noting for this clonotype: Antigen specificity is unknown.

CDR1 is MNHNS and CDR2 is SASEGT in the germline V gene. The CDR3 covers 14 residues. Trimming pared 0 bases from V and 6 bases from J, leaving 8 bases between. Sample: blood. The rearrangement links TRBV6-1 to TRBJ2-2; no clear D gene. The TCR comes from a woman older than 75 in good health. CDR3 protein: CASSEAGVAGELFF. For the CDR3, the DNA is TGTGCCAGCAGTGAAGCCGGTGTGGCCGGGGAGCTGTTTTTT.